Below, 14 T cell receptor beta chains from the same sample are listed, as sequenced in a study of blood T cell repertoires in COVID-19. Clones were sequenced by immunoSEQ multiplex PCR, and TCRdb holds only the in-frame ones, with some missing. This table holds fewer than 400,000 clones, approximately 82% found once. Sequenced sample: peripheral blood. The source of these receptors is a man younger than 45 with active or convalescent COVID-19.

This clone appeared a few times. CDR3 sequence: CASSRTGGHSPLHF. CDR3 DNA: TGTGCCAGCAGCCGCACAGGGGGTCATTCACCCCTCCACTTT. V usage is TRBV7-3 and J usage is TRBJ1-6, with TRBD1 matching 8 bases. J gave up 8 bases and V 5 bases, and 5 bases lay outside the gene matches. The CDR3 is 14 residues long. The germline V gene has CDR1 SGHTA and CDR2 FQGTGA.

This chain joins TRBV7-9 and TRBJ2-1, with TRBD2 matching 7 bases. The ends lost 5 bases at V and 2 bases at J; junction bases unmatched: 9. This CDR3 region has 16 residues. CDR1 is SEHNR and CDR2 is FQNEAQ in the germline V gene (reference sequence). CDR3 residues: CASSRRSSGAYNEQFF. The CDR3, as DNA: TGTGCCAGCAGCCGAAGGTCCAGCGGGGCCTACAATGAGCAGTTCTTC.

V is TRBV4-2 and J is TRBJ1-6; D not resolved. This CDR3 comprises 13 residues. V was cut by 6 bases and J by 7 bases, with 10 bases left in between. The germline gives CDR1 LGHNA, CDR2 YNFKEQ. CDR3 coding DNA: TGTGCCAGCAGACCGGGTGGGAATTCACCCCTCCACTTT. This sequence encodes CASRPGGNSPLHF.

CDR3 sequence reads: CASSLGQPLSSGNTIYF. The DNA for the CDR3 is TGCGCCAGCAGCCTCGGACAGCCCCTGAGCTCTGGAAACACCATATATTTT. The J gene is TRBJ1-3, the V gene TRBV4-1; tentatively, D is TRBD1 (6 bases). Germline CDR1 reads MGHRA; CDR2 reads YSYEKL. Trimming shortened V by 4 bases and J by 0 bases, and 16 bases separated the two germline ends. The CDR3 totals 17 residues.

As to this clone: The sample carries other DNA sequences with the same CDR3. The chain combines TRBV27 with TRBJ1-1, with D perhaps matching TRBD1 (5 bases). In germline, CDR1 is MNHEY, CDR2 SMNVEV (reference sequence). Trimming took 2 bases from V and 5 from J, leaving 9 bases between them. This CDR3 is built from 13 residues. The CDR3: CASSLGRVTEAFF. The CDR3 DNA follows: TGTGCCAGCAGTTTAGGCAGGGTGACTGAAGCTTTCTTT.

Only a few counts were recorded for this clone. The junction shows a germline mismatch at one end, possibly a read error. The chain employs TRBV4-1 and TRBJ1-5; D gene unclear. The CDR3 contains 13 residues. Germline assignment: CDR1 MGHRA and CDR2 YSYEKL. The CDR3 coding sequence is TGCGCCAGCAGCCAAGATAGCGATCAGCCCCAGCATTTT. Amino acid sequence: CASSQDSDQPQHF.

This clone came up a few times. J is TRBJ1-2 and V is TRBV6-5; D is ambiguous. Germline-derived CDR1 and CDR2 are MNHEY and SVGAGI. The V end was cut by 6 bases, the J end by 8 bases, with 13 bases between. This CDR3 is built from 12 residues. The CDR3 region is CASSRATGGYTF. The DNA of the CDR3 is TGTGCCAGCAGCCGGGCCACGGGAGGCTACACCTTC.

J is TRBJ1-2 and V is TRBV27, with 7 bases that match TRBD1. The trim removed 2 bases at V and 2 bases at J, leaving 5 bases unmatched. Germline CDR1 and CDR2: MNHEY and SMNVEV (reference sequence). The CDR3 has 15 residues. The CDR3 DNA reads as TGTGCCAGCAGTTTAACGACAGGGAGAAACTATGGCTACACCTTC. Encoded protein: CASSLTTGRNYGYTF.

This sequence joins TRBV4-3 and TRBJ2-1; D is perhaps TRBD1 (5 bases). This CDR3 has 15 amino acids. CDR1 LGHNA and CDR2 YSLEER come from the germline V gene. Trimming removed 2 bases from V and 4 bases from J, with 12 bases in between. CDR3: CASSQTTTDYNEQFF. The CDR3 region has the DNA TGCGCCAGCAGCCAAACCACGACAGATTACAATGAGCAGTTCTTC.

The genes are TRBV6-1 and TRBJ1-5; maybe TRBD1 (5 bases). Trimming stripped 2 bases from V and 1 base from J, with 12 bases between. The CDR3 is 16 amino acids. Germline assignment: CDR1 MNHNS and CDR2 SASEGT. The CDR3 region is CASSEMGGGSNQPQHF. CDR3 nucleotides: TGTGCCAGCAGTGAAATGGGGGGTGGGAGCAATCAGCCCCAGCATTTT.

The chain carries TRBV9 and TRBJ1-6; TRBD1 matches 7 bases. The CDR3 is 15 amino acids. Looked up from germline, CDR1 is SGDLS and CDR2 is YYNGEE. V shed 3 bases, J shed 13 bases, and the junction held 13 bases outside the gene matches. The CDR3 DNA reads as TGTGCCAGCAGCGAAGGTAGGGACAGTAGACACCCCCTCCACTTT. Translating it yields CASSEGRDSRHPLHF. The full variable domain, in which reference TRBV9 and TRBJ1-6 provide the parts outside the CDR3, is DSGVTQTPKHLITATGQRVTLRCSPRSGDLSVYWYQQSLDQGLQFLIQYYNGEERAKGNILERFSAQQFPDLHSELNLSSLELGDSALYFCASSEGRDSRHPLHFGNGTRLTVT.

The V call is TRBV5-4, the J call TRBJ1-3; D might be TRBD1 (5 bases). The CDR3 contains 14 residues. Germline CDR1 and CDR2: SGHNT and YYREEE (reference sequence). Between the trimmed V and J ends, which lost 2 bases and 4 bases, there was a span of 10 bases. The CDR3 DNA follows: TGTGCCAGCAGCTTTTGGGGGGTAGGAAACACCATATATTTT. Protein sequence: CASSFWGVGNTIYF.

Remarks on this clone: The junction does not match germline at one end; this may be a read error. The chain is built from TRBV5-6 and TRBJ1-2; TRBD1 aligns across 8 bases. Germline CDR1 SGHDT, CDR2 YYEEEE. The CDR3 consists of 13 residues. The CDR3 coding sequence is TGTGCCAACAGCTTGGGACAGGTCTATGGCTACACCTTC. Amino acid sequence: CANSLGQVYGYTF.

The genes are TRBV6-6 and TRBJ1-1; TRBD1 aligns across 9 bases. This CDR3 is built from 14 residues. CDR1 is MNHNY, CDR2 SVGAGI, per germline (reference sequence). Losses at the gene ends were 6 bases for V and 6 bases for J; bases not matched to a gene: 8. The CDR3 reads CASRAGTGIAEAFF. Here the CDR3 DNA reads TGTGCCAGCAGAGCCGGGACAGGGATCGCTGAAGCTTTCTTT.